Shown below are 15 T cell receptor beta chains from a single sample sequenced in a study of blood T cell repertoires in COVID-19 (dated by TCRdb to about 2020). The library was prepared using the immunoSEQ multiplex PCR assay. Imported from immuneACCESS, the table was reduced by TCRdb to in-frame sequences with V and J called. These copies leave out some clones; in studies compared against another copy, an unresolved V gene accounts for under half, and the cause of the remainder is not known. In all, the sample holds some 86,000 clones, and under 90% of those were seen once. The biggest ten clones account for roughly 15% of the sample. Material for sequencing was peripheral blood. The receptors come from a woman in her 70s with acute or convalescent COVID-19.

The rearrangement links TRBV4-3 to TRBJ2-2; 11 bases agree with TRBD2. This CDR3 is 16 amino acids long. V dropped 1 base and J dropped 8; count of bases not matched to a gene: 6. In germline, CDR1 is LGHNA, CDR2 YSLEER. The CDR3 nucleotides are TGCGCCAGCAGCCAAGTAGCGGGAGGGCCTTTAGGGGAGCTGTTTTTT. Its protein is CASSQVAGGPLGELFF.

CDR3 protein: CASRDRTNEKLFF. In DNA form, the CDR3 reads TGCGCCAGCAGGGACAGAACTAATGAAAAACTGTTTTTT. V is TRBV4-1 and J is TRBJ1-4, with D possibly TRBD1 on 6 matching bases. This CDR3 has 13 residues. V was pared by 6 bases and J by 1 base, with 6 bases between. CDR1 MGHRA and CDR2 YSYEKL come from the germline V gene.

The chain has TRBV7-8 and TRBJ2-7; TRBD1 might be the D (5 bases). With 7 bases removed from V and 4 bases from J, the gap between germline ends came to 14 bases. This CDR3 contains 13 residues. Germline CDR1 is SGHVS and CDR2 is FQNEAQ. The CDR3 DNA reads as TGTGCCAGCACCCCTGCAGGGCCGTACGAGCAGTACGTC. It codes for CASTPAGPYEQYV.

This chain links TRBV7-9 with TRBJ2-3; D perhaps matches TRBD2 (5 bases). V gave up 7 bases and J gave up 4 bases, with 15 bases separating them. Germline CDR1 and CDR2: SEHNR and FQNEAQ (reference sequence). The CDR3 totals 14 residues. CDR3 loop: CASTTSYRPDTQYF. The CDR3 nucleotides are TGTGCCAGCACCACTAGTTACCGCCCAGATACGCAGTATTTT.

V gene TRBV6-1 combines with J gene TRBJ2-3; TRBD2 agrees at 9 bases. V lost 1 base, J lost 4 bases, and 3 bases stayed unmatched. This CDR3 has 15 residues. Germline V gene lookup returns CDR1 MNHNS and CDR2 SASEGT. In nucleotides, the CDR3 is TGTGCCAGCAGTGAAGGCGGGGGGGCCGCAGATACGCAGTATTTT. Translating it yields CASSEGGGAADTQYF.

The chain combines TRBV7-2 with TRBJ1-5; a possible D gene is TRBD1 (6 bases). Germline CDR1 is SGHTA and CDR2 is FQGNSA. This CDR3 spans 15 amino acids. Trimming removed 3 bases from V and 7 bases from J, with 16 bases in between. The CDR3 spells CASSFTGSKGQPQHF. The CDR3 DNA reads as TGTGCCAGCAGCTTCACAGGGTCGAAAGGGCAGCCCCAGCATTTT. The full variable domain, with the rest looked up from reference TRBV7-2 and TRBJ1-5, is GAGVSQSPSNKVTEKGKDVELRCDPISGHTALYWYRQSLGQGLEFLIYFQGNSAPDKSGLPSDRFSAERTGGSVSTLTIQRTQQEDSAVYLCASSFTGSKGQPQHFGDGTRLSIL.

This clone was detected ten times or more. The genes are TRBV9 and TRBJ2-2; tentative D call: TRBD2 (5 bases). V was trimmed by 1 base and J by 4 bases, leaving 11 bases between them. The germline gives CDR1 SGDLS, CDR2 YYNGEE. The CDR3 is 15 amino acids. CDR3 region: CASSVLLVPTGELFF. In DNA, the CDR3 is TGTGCCAGCAGCGTACTACTAGTTCCCACCGGGGAGCTGTTTTTT.

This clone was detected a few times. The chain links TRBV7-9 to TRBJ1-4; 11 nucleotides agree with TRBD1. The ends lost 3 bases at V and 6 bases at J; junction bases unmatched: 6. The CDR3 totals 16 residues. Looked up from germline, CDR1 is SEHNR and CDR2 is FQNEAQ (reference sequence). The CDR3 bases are TGTGCCAGCAGCTTTCGGCGGACAGGGGGCCATGAAAAACTGTTTTTT. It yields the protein CASSFRRTGGHEKLFF.

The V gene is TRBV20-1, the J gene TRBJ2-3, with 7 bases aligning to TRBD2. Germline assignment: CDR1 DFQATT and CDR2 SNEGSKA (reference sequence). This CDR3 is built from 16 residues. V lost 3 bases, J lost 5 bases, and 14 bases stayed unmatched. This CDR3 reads CSASSVGLGVRDTQYF. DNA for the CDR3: TGCAGTGCTAGTTCGGTTGGACTAGGAGTAAGAGATACGCAGTATTTT.

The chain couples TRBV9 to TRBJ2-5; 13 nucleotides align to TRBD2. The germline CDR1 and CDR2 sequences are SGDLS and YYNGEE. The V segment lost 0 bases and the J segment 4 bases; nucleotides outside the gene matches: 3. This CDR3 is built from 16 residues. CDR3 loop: CASSVAGLAGTETQYF. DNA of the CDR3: TGTGCCAGCAGCGTAGCGGGACTAGCGGGAACAGAGACCCAGTACTTC.

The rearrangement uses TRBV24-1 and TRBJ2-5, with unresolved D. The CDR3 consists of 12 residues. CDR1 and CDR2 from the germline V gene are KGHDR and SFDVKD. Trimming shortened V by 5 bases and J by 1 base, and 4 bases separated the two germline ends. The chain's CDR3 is CATSGAQETQYF. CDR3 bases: TGTGCCACCAGTGGGGCCCAAGAGACCCAGTACTTC.

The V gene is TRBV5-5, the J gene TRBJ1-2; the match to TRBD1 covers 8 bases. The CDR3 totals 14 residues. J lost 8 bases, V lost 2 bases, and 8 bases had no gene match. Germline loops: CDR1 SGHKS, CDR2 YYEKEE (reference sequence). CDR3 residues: CASSFPGGARGYTF. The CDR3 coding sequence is TGTGCCAGCAGCTTTCCAGGGGGCGCGAGGGGCTACACCTTC.

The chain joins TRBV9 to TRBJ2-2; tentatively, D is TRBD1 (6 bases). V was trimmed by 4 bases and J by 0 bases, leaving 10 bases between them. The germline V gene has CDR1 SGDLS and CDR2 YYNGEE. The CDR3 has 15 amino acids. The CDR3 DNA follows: TGTGCCAGCAGCTTACAGGGTGCGAACACCGGGGAGCTGTTTTTT. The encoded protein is CASSLQGANTGELFF.

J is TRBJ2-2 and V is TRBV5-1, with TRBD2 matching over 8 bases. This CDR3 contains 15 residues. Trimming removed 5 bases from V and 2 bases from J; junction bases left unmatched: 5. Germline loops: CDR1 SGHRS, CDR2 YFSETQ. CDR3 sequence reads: CASRDSGTNTGELFF. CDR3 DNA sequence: TGCGCCAGCAGAGATAGCGGGACTAACACCGGGGAGCTGTTTTTT.

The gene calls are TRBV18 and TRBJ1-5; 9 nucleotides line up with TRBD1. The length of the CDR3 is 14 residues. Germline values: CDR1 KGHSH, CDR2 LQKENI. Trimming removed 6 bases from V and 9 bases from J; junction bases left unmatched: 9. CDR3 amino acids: CASSPGQGQTPQHF. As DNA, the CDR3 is TGTGCCAGCTCGCCGGGACAGGGCCAAACGCCCCAGCATTTT.